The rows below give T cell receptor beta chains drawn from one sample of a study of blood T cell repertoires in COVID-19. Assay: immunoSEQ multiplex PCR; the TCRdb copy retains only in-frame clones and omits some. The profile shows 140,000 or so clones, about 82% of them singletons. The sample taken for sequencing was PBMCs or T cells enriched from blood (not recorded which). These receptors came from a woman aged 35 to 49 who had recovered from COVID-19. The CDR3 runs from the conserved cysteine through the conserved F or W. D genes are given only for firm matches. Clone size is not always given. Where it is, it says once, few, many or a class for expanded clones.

DNA: TGCGCCAGCAGCGGCGGGCTACTAGCGGGCACAGATACGCAGTATTTT; CDR3: CASSGGLLAGTDTQYF; size: .; D: TRBD2; J: TRBJ2-3; V: TRBV5-1
DNA: TGCGCCAGCAGTATGACTAGCGGCACAGATACGCAGTATTTT; CDR3: CASSMTSGTDTQYF; size: .; D: TRBD2; J: TRBJ2-3; V: TRBV5-1
DNA: TGTGCCAGTAGTACGACCCCCCAGACAGGACCCAACACTGAAGCTTTCTTT; CDR3: CASSTTPQTGPNTEAFF; size: .; D: .; J: TRBJ1-1; V: TRBV19
DNA: TGTGCCAGCAGTTTTCGGCTAGCGGGAGCCGGAAACTACAATGAGCAGTTCTTC; CDR3: CASSFRLAGAGNYNEQFF; size: .; D: TRBD2; J: TRBJ2-1; V: TRBV27
DNA: TGTGCCAGCAGCACGTACGACAGCCTCTACGAGCAGTACTTC; CDR3: CASSTYDSLYEQYF; size: .; D: .; J: TRBJ2-7; V: TRBV5-5
DNA: TGTGCCAGCTCACCAGAAAATGGGGGGATGATTGGCAATCAGCCCCAGCATTTT; CDR3: CASSPENGGMIGNQPQHF; size: once; D: .; J: TRBJ1-5; V: TRBV18
DNA: TGTGCCAGTAGAGGGACAGGGGAGGCTCAGCCCCAGCATTTT; CDR3: CASRGTGEAQPQHF; size: .; D: TRBD1; J: TRBJ1-5; V: TRBV19
DNA: TGTGCCAGTAGTATAGGGGGGGGCGCGGGGCAGCCCCAGCATTTT; CDR3: CASSIGGGAGQPQHF; size: .; D: .; J: TRBJ1-5; V: TRBV19
DNA: TGCAGCGCTATCCCGGGACAGGGCGGATTCACAGATACGCAGTATTTT; CDR3: CSAIPGQGGFTDTQYF; size: .; D: TRBD1; J: TRBJ2-3; V: TRBV29-1
DNA: TGTGCCAGCAGTTTAGGAGGGGGACGCAAAATCTCCTACGAGCAGTACTTC; CDR3: CASSLGGGRKISYEQYF; size: .; D: .; J: TRBJ2-7; V: TRBV13
DNA: TGTGCCAGCAGTTGGGACAGCAACTCTGGAAACACCATATATTTT; CDR3: CASSWDSNSGNTIYF; size: .; D: TRBD1; J: TRBJ1-3; V: TRBV7-9
DNA: TGTGCCAGCAGTGAAGTCGGCGGGCCGACTTTTAGCAGGACCGGGGAGCTGTTTTTT; CDR3: CASSEVGGPTFSRTGELFF; size: .; D: .; J: TRBJ2-2; V: TRBV2
DNA: TGTGCCAGCAGCTTAGCAGGGACTAGTTTACATGGCACAGATACGCAGTATTTT; CDR3: CASSLAGTSLHGTDTQYF; size: .; D: TRBD2; J: TRBJ2-3; V: TRBV7-2
DNA: TGTGCCAGCAGCTCTTCCAGGGGGGTAACGAATGAAGCTTTCTTT; CDR3: CASSSSRGVTNEAFF; size: .; D: TRBD1; J: TRBJ1-1; V: TRBV7-8
DNA: TGTGCCAGCAGCCAAGCGGGGGCTGGGGCCAACGTCCTGACTTTC; CDR3: CASSQAGAGANVLTF; size: .; D: .; J: TRBJ2-6; V: TRBV3-1/TRBV3-2
DNA: TGTGCCAGCAGCCAAGACAGCCAGGGTGTCTACGAGCAGTACTTC; CDR3: CASSQDSQGVYEQYF; size: .; D: .; J: TRBJ2-7; V: TRBV3-1/TRBV3-2
DNA: TGTGCCAGCAGTCCCAGGCGCCCCTACAATGAGCAGTTCTTC; CDR3: CASSPRRPYNEQFF; size: .; D: .; J: TRBJ2-1; V: TRBV7-2
DNA: TGTGCCTGGAGTGTAGGAGGGAGCCAGTTCTTC; CDR3: CAWSVGGSQFF; size: .; D: .; J: TRBJ2-1; V: TRBV30
DNA: TGTGCCAGCAACTCTGAGGGTTATGGCTACACCTTC; CDR3: CASNSEGYGYTF; size: .; D: .; J: TRBJ1-2; V: TRBV5-6
DNA: TGTGCCAGCAGCTTGAGGGACAGGGGCCCCCCGGGTCGCGTGCAGTACTTC; CDR3: CASSLRDRGPPGRVQYF; size: .; D: TRBD1; J: TRBJ2-7; V: TRBV5-4
DNA: TGTGCCAGCAGCTTGGTTGTATTGAACACTGAAGCTTTCTTT; CDR3: CASSLVVLNTEAFF; size: .; D: .; J: TRBJ1-1; V: TRBV5-5
DNA: TGTGCCAGCAGTGAAGAACAGATTTCCTACGAGCAGTACTTC; CDR3: CASSEEQISYEQYF; size: .; D: .; J: TRBJ2-7; V: TRBV2
DNA: TGTGCCAGCAGCCCGGTGGGGGGACCCACCTACGAGCAGTACTTC; CDR3: CASSPVGGPTYEQYF; size: .; D: .; J: TRBJ2-7; V: TRBV5-6
DNA: TGTGCCAGCAGCTTATCGGGCGGGAATGGGGCCAACGTCCTGACTTTC; CDR3: CASSLSGGNGANVLTF; size: .; D: .; J: TRBJ2-6; V: TRBV11-3
DNA: TGTGCCAGCAGTGAAATCGGGCAGGGGGCTGGAGAGACCCAGTACTTC; CDR3: CASSEIGQGAGETQYF; size: .; D: TRBD1; J: TRBJ2-5; V: TRBV25-1
DNA: TGTGCCAGCAGCCTCGGATTGGAGGGCACTGAAGCTTTCTTT; CDR3: CASSLGLEGTEAFF; size: .; D: .; J: TRBJ1-1; V: TRBV7-9
DNA: TGTGCCAGCAGCAACCACCATCCGCGCAACAGGGAATACTCTGGAAACACCATATATTTT; CDR3: CASSNHHPRNREYSGNTIYF; size: .; D: .; J: TRBJ1-3; V: TRBV21-1
DNA: TGTGCCAGCAGCTTACCGGGACTAGCGGGTACTCGCGAGCAGTACTTC; CDR3: CASSLPGLAGTREQYF; size: few; D: TRBD2; J: TRBJ2-7; V: TRBV13
DNA: TGTGCCAGCAGTGAATTGGGGCTGGGGGGTCTTACTTCACCCCTCCACTTT; CDR3: CASSELGLGGLTSPLHF; size: .; D: .; J: TRBJ1-6; V: TRBV2
DNA: TGTGCCAGCAGTCGCACGGGACTAGCGGCTAGCACAGATACGCAGTATTTT; CDR3: CASSRTGLAASTDTQYF; size: .; D: TRBD2; J: TRBJ2-3; V: TRBV3-1/TRBV3-2
DNA: TGTGCCAGCAGCTACCTTGGGGGCGCGGAAGCTTTCTTT; CDR3: CASSYLGGAEAFF; size: once; D: .; J: TRBJ1-1; V: TRBV13
DNA: TGTGCCACCGGACAGGGCAGGGACACTGAAGCTTTCTTT; CDR3: CATGQGRDTEAFF; size: .; D: TRBD1; J: TRBJ1-1; V: TRBV10-3
DNA: TGTGCCAGCAGCGTCCGGGACAGTCCCTACGAGCAGTACTTC; CDR3: CASSVRDSPYEQYF; size: .; D: TRBD1; J: TRBJ2-7; V: TRBV9
DNA: TGTGCCAGCAGCTCTGACCGCCGGGCACCCCTCCACTTT; CDR3: CASSSDRRAPLHF; size: .; D: .; J: TRBJ1-6; V: TRBV2
DNA: TGCGCCAGCAGCCAAAGGCGGGGGGGCCGGGTTACAGATACGCAGTATTTT; CDR3: CASSQRRGGRVTDTQYF; size: .; D: TRBD2; J: TRBJ2-3; V: TRBV4-1
DNA: TGTGCCAGCAGCCAAGGGGACTTCAGCTCCTACAATGAGCAGTTCTTC; CDR3: CASSQGDFSSYNEQFF; size: .; D: .; J: TRBJ2-1; V: TRBV4-2
DNA: TGTGCCAGCAGCGTAGAGGGGCAGGTACTCGGGGAGCTGTTTTTT; CDR3: CASSVEGQVLGELFF; size: .; D: .; J: TRBJ2-2; V: TRBV9
DNA: TGCAGTGCTAGTCTCCGTTTAGCGGCCTCCTACAATGAGCAGTTCTTC; CDR3: CSASLRLAASYNEQFF; size: .; D: .; J: TRBJ2-1; V: TRBV20-1
DNA: TGTGCCAGCTCGGAGGGAACGGGGCAGCCCCAGCATTTT; CDR3: CASSEGTGQPQHF; size: .; D: .; J: TRBJ1-5; V: TRBV6-5
DNA: TGCGCCAGCAGCCCCGGGACAGGGGGCTCCGATACGCAGTATTTT; CDR3: CASSPGTGGSDTQYF; size: once; D: TRBD1; J: TRBJ2-3; V: TRBV5-1
DNA: TGTGCCAGCAGCGCGAGGTCTGAAGCTTTCTTT; CDR3: CASSARSEAFF; size: .; D: .; J: TRBJ1-1; V: TRBV6-5
DNA: TGTGCCAGCAGCTTCGGACTAGTATACAATGAGCAGTTCTTC; CDR3: CASSFGLVYNEQFF; size: .; D: TRBD2; J: TRBJ2-1; V: TRBV11-2
DNA: TGCGCCAGCAGCACTGGGACAGCGCTAAACACCGGGGAGCTGTTTTTT; CDR3: CASSTGTALNTGELFF; size: .; D: TRBD1; J: TRBJ2-2; V: TRBV5-1
DNA: TGTGCCAGTAGTATAGATTCAAGGGGGGGCAAAAGCCTTAGCAATCAGCCCCAGCATTTT; CDR3: CASSIDSRGGKSLSNQPQHF; size: .; D: .; J: TRBJ1-5; V: TRBV19
DNA: TGTGCCAGTAGTATAAGCGGGAGGAGCTCCTACGAGCAGTACTTC; CDR3: CASSISGRSSYEQYF; size: once; D: TRBD2; J: TRBJ2-7; V: TRBV19
DNA: TGCGCCAGCAGCCAAGCGGGGGGGGACACAGATACGCAGTATTTT; CDR3: CASSQAGGDTDTQYF; size: .; D: TRBD2; J: TRBJ2-3; V: TRBV4-1
DNA: TGTGCCAGTAGTCTCACGGGGGGCGAGGAGACCCAGTACTTC; CDR3: CASSLTGGEETQYF; size: many; D: .; J: TRBJ2-5; V: TRBV19
DNA: TGTGCCTGGGGAGGGGGGACTAGCGACACCGGGGAGCTGTTTTTT; CDR3: CAWGGGTSDTGELFF; size: .; D: TRBD2; J: TRBJ2-2; V: TRBV30
DNA: TGCGCCAGCAGCTCCTTCACAGATACGCAGTATTTT; CDR3: CASSSFTDTQYF; size: .; D: .; J: TRBJ2-3; V: TRBV5-1
DNA: TGCAGCGCCCGGACAGGGATAACTGAAGCTTTCTTT; CDR3: CSARTGITEAFF; size: once; D: TRBD1; J: TRBJ1-1; V: TRBV29-1
DNA: TGTGCCTGGAGTGTACCAAGGACAGGGGGCAGGGGTGAAAAACTGTTTTTT; CDR3: CAWSVPRTGGRGEKLFF; size: once; D: TRBD1; J: TRBJ1-4; V: TRBV30
DNA: TGTGCCAGCAGCCCTGCGGGGGCGGGGAATGAGCAGTTCTTC; CDR3: CASSPAGAGNEQFF; size: .; D: .; J: TRBJ2-1; V: TRBV7-3
DNA: TGTGCCAGCAGTGAACGAGCTAGCGGGGCCACAGATACGCAGTATTTT; CDR3: CASSERASGATDTQYF; size: .; D: TRBD2; J: TRBJ2-3; V: TRBV2
DNA: TGTGCCAGCATGGGGGGACAGACCTACAATGAGCAGTTCTTC; CDR3: CASMGGQTYNEQFF; size: few; D: .; J: TRBJ2-1; V: TRBV2
DNA: TGTGCCAGCAGCTTAACCGGGACTAGCGGGGGGTACAATGAGCAGTTCTTC; CDR3: CASSLTGTSGGYNEQFF; size: .; D: TRBD2; J: TRBJ2-1; V: TRBV7-8
DNA: TGTGCCAGCAGCTTAACACTAGCGGGAGTCGAGGAGCAGTACTTC; CDR3: CASSLTLAGVEEQYF; size: .; D: TRBD2; J: TRBJ2-7; V: TRBV7-3
DNA: TGTGCCAGCGGACAAGGGGACCAAGAGACCCAGTACTTC; CDR3: CASGQGDQETQYF; size: .; D: .; J: TRBJ2-5; V: TRBV7-9
DNA: TGCGCCAGCAGCCAAACAAGGACAGGCCAAGAGACCCAGTACTTC; CDR3: CASSQTRTGQETQYF; size: .; D: TRBD1; J: TRBJ2-5; V: TRBV4-1
DNA: TGTGCCAGCTCACCGGGACAGGGGACTAACTATGGCTACACCTTC; CDR3: CASSPGQGTNYGYTF; size: .; D: TRBD1; J: TRBJ1-2; V: TRBV18